This is a list of T cell receptor beta chains from one sample in a study of blood T cells in healthy people across ages. TCRdb re-analysed the 5' RACE reads in MiXCR, keeping a single row per CDR3 protein. Among about 770,000 distinct CDR3 sequences listed, more than 40% were seen once. The sample was blood. These receptors originate from a man aged 55 to 70 in good health. Both conserved end residues are part of each CDR3. A D gene is named only where the DNA matches it firmly. Where a row states a size, it is once, few, many or the class of an expanded clone; other rows omit it.

d_call	v_call	j_call	clone_size	cdr3_aa	cdr3_nt
-	TRBV20-1	TRBJ2-5	few	CSASYGGAGETQYF	TGCAGTGCTAGTTATGGGGGCGCGGGGGAGACCCAGTACTTC
-	TRBV10-3	TRBJ2-2	-	CAIRTTVTNTGELFF	TGTGCCATCAGGACGACAGTCACGAACACCGGGGAGCTGTTTTTT
-	TRBV7-9	TRBJ1-1	-	CASGRDPFVTEAFF	TGTGCCAGCGGCCGGGACCCCTTCGTCACTGAAGCTTTCTTT
-	TRBV5-1	TRBJ2-1	-	CASGVGGYDNEQFF	TGCGCCAGCGGGGTGGGGGGATACGACAATGAGCAGTTCTTC
-	TRBV5-1	TRBJ2-1	-	CASSVGQGEQFF	TGCGCCAGCAGCGTGGGACAAGGGGAGCAGTTCTTC
-	TRBV4-1	TRBJ2-2	-	CASSPQGSPGELFF	TGCGCCAGCAGCCCGCAGGGGTCCCCCGGGGAGCTGTTTTTT
-	TRBV12-3/TRBV12-4	TRBJ1-4	few	CASTMSATNEKLFF	TGTGCCAGCACCATGTCTGCAACTAATGAAAAACTGTTTTTT
-	TRBV12-3/TRBV12-4	TRBJ2-3	-	CASSHRTTDTQYF	TGTGCCAGCAGTCATCGGACCACAGATACGCAGTATTTT
-	TRBV25-1	TRBJ2-7	-	CASSARQRLYEQYF	TGTGCCAGCAGTGCGAGACAGCGACTCTACGAGCAGTACTTC
TRBD1	TRBV29-1	TRBJ2-7	many	CSVEEGTAAGYEQYF	TGCAGCGTTGAAGAGGGGACAGCAGCCGGCTACGAGCAGTACTTC
-	TRBV27	TRBJ1-6	few	CASSFYKATSALGSYNSPLHF	TGTGCCAGCAGTTTTTACAAGGCGACGAGTGCCCTTGGGTCCTATAATTCACCCCTCCACTTT
-	TRBV20-1	TRBJ2-7	-	CSAWDFEQYF	TGCAGTGCCTGGGACTTCGAGCAGTACTTC
-	TRBV29-1	TRBJ2-5	few	CSVDSIRTEQYF	TGCAGCGTTGATTCCATACGGACTGAGCAGTACTTC
TRBD1	TRBV6-2/TRBV6-3	TRBJ1-5	-	CASSSSGDRGSNQPQHF	TGTGCCAGCAGTTCCAGCGGGGACAGGGGCAGCAATCAGCCCCAGCATTTT
-	TRBV10-3	TRBJ2-7	-	CAIRQQGLYNEQYF	TGTGCCATCAGGCAACAGGGCCTGTACAATGAGCAGTACTTC
-	TRBV6-5	TRBJ1-5	-	CASRRTPGQPQHF	TGTGCCAGCAGAAGGACCCCGGGGCAGCCCCAGCATTTT
TRBD1	TRBV29-1	TRBJ1-4	-	CSVEDRGTENEKLFF	TGCAGCGTTGAAGACCGAGGGACAGAAAATGAAAAACTGTTTTTT
-	TRBV29-1	TRBJ2-3	once	CSVEGLGAMKADTQYF	TGCAGCGTTGAGGGGCTGGGGGCGATGAAGGCAGATACGCAGTATTTT
TRBD2	TRBV11-2	TRBJ2-1	few	CASSPTRAGGRNEQFF	TGTGCCAGCAGCCCAACTCGAGCGGGGGGTCGGAATGAGCAGTTCTTC
-	TRBV4-1	TRBJ1-2	-	CASSQDDRVGGYTF	TGCGCCAGCAGCCAAGATGATCGGGTTGGGGGCTACACCTTC
-	TRBV11-3	TRBJ2-7	-	CASSVYRDKQLYEQYF	TGTGCCAGCAGCGTATACCGGGACAAACAACTCTACGAGCAGTACTTC
-	TRBV3-1	TRBJ2-7	few	CASSLKTGPAYEQYF	TGTGCCAGCAGCCTAAAAACAGGGCCGGCCTACGAGCAGTACTTC
-	TRBV6-1	TRBJ2-6	many	CASRQQGSGANVLTF	TGTGCCAGCAGGCAACAGGGTTCTGGGGCCAACGTCCTGACTTTC
TRBD1	TRBV20-1	TRBJ1-2	-	CSATTGGDYGYTF	TGCAGTGCTACGACAGGGGGCGACTATGGCTACACCTTC
TRBD1	TRBV12-3/TRBV12-4	TRBJ2-7	-	CASNTRQGPIYEQYF	TGTGCCAGCAACACTAGACAGGGGCCTATCTACGAGCAGTACTTC
TRBD2	TRBV18	TRBJ2-7	-	CASSPGTSRAYEQYF	TGTGCCAGCTCACCAGGGACTAGCCGTGCCTACGAGCAGTACTTC
-	TRBV11-2	TRBJ2-5	-	CASSASWVQETQYF	TGTGCCAGCAGCGCCAGTTGGGTCCAAGAGACCCAGTACTTC
-	TRBV9	TRBJ2-3	many	CASSVVAGTTDTQYF	TGTGCCAGCAGCGTAGTTGCGGGGACCACAGATACGCAGTATTTT
-	TRBV29-1	TRBJ2-3	many	CSVLAGRTDTQYF	TGCAGCGTTCTCGCCGGCCGCACAGATACGCAGTATTTT
TRBD2	TRBV7-2	TRBJ2-7	few	CASSLGSAGRVYEQYF	TGTGCCAGCAGCTTAGGTTCGGCAGGGAGGGTTTACGAGCAGTACTTC
-	TRBV20-1	TRBJ1-4	-	CSAMRTQMSEKLFF	TGCAGTGCTATGAGAACCCAAATGAGTGAAAAACTGTTTTTT
TRBD1	TRBV29-1	TRBJ1-6	-	CSVSTGANSPLHF	TGCAGCGTCTCTACAGGGGCCAATTCACCCCTCCACTTT
-	TRBV7-2	TRBJ2-2	-	CASSFYRNANTGELFF	TGTGCCAGCAGCTTTTACAGAAACGCGAACACCGGGGAGCTGTTTTTT
-	TRBV7-2	TRBJ2-6	-	CASSLRFGRSSGANVLTF	TGTGCCAGCAGCTTACGGTTCGGGCGTAGCTCTGGGGCCAACGTCCTGACTTTC
-	TRBV10-3	TRBJ2-6	-	CASQGHRGTGANVPTF	TGTGCCTCCCAAGGGCACCGAGGGACTGGGGCCAACGTCCCGACTTTC
-	TRBV7-8	TRBJ1-5	-	CASSLGQQPQHF	TGTGCCAGCAGCTTAGGACAGCAGCCCCAGCATTTT
TRBD2	TRBV20-1	TRBJ2-3	few	CSASGTSGGYTDTQYF	TGCAGTGCTTCCGGGACTAGCGGGGGGTACACAGATACGCAGTATTTT
TRBD1	TRBV7-2	TRBJ1-2	-	CASSDTNRGGYTF	TGTGCCAGCAGCGACACCAACAGGGGAGGCTACACCTTC
TRBD1	TRBV10-3	TRBJ2-5	few	CAISEGQGNQETQYF	TGTGCCATCAGTGAGGGACAGGGGAACCAAGAGACCCAGTACTTC
-	TRBV7-2	TRBJ2-3	once	CASSPGPNSTDTQYF	TGTGCCAGCAGCCCCGGCCCTAACTCGACAGATACGCAGTATTTT
TRBD2	TRBV5-1	TRBJ2-3	-	CASRGDVTDTQYF	TGCGCCAGCCGGGGGGACGTCACAGATACGCAGTATTTT
-	TRBV6-6	TRBJ1-2	few	CASSRPGRGSAGYTF	TGTGCCAGCAGTAGGCCGGGACGGGGTTCGGCTGGCTACACCTTC
TRBD2	TRBV5-1	TRBJ2-1	few	CASSHGTSGGWNPYNEQFF	TGCGCCAGCAGCCACGGGACTAGCGGGGGGTGGAACCCTTACAATGAGCAGTTCTTC